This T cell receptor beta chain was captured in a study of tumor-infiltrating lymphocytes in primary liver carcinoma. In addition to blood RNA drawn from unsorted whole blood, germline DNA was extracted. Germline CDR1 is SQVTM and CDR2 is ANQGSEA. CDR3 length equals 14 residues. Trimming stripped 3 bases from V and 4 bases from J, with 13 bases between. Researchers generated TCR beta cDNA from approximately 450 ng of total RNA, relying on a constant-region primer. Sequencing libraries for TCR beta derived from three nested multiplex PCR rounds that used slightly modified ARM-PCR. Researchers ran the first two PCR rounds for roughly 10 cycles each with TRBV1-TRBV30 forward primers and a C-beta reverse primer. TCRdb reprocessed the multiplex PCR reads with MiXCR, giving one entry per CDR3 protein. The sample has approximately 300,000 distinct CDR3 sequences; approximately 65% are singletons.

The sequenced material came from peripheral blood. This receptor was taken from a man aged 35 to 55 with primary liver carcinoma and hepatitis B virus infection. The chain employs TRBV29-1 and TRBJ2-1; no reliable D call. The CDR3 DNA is TGCAGCGTTGAGACTGGCGAGACTTACAATGAGCAGTTCTTC. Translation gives CSVETGETYNEQFF.